A selection of T cell receptor beta chains follows, all from one sample in a study of CD8 T cells in ankylosing spondylitis. MiXCR, run by TCRdb on the 5' RACE reads, gives a single entry per CDR3 protein. Of fewer than 35,000 distinct CDR3 sequences in the sample, about 29% were seen once. The material sequenced was synovial fluid, either unsorted or a sorted T cell fraction (not recorded which). These receptors were obtained from a male donor with ankylosing spondylitis. CDR3s include the opening cysteine and the closing phenylalanine or tryptophan. The order of the fields is J gene, D gene, clone size, V gene, CDR3 DNA, CDR3 protein. The D gene is left open where the match is weak. Part of the rows lack a size; the others show once, few, many or a class for expanded clones.

TRBJ2-3 | - | many | TRBV7-9 | TGTGCCAGCAGATCTGTAGATACGCAGTATTTT | CASRSVDTQYF
TRBJ2-7 | TRBD2 | - | TRBV7-9 | TGTGCCAGCAGCTTGAGAACTAGCGGGACTAGCTCCTACGAGCAGTACTTC | CASSLRTSGTSSYEQYF
TRBJ2-1 | - | few | TRBV6-4 | TGTGCCAGCAGAGAGCCCCAGAGCAATGAGCAGTTCTTC | CASREPQSNEQFF
TRBJ2-1 | - | - | TRBV11-2 | TGTGCCAGCAGCCCAACACTGAGCTCCTACAATGAGCAGTTCTTC | CASSPTLSSYNEQFF
TRBJ2-1 | - | - | TRBV4-2 | TGTGCCAGCAGCCAAACAGCTGTTGAGCAGTTCTTC | CASSQTAVEQFF
TRBJ2-7 | - | - | TRBV20-1 | TGCAGTGCTGAGGGGACCTCCTACGAGCAGTACTTC | CSAEGTSYEQYF
TRBJ2-3 | - | few | TRBV10-3 | TGTGCCATCAGTGCTTCATACGGCCCCACAGATACGCAGTATTTT | CAISASYGPTDTQYF
TRBJ2-5 | - | - | TRBV5-6 | TGTGCCAGCAGCTTGGGTAGGGGCGAGACCCAGTACTTC | CASSLGRGETQYF
TRBJ2-7 | TRBD2 | - | TRBV11-3 | TGTGCCAGCAGCTTAGATCTCGGGACTAGCGGATCCGGCGAGCAGTACTTC | CASSLDLGTSGSGEQYF
TRBJ1-5 | - | medium-sized | TRBV3-1 | TGTGCCAGCAGCCAGAGGGAGAAAAGCAATCAGCCCCAGCATTTT | CASSQREKSNQPQHF
TRBJ1-2 | - | few | TRBV2 | TGTGCCATCCAATGGGAGAGCTATGGCTACACCTTC | CAIQWESYGYTF
TRBJ2-1 | TRBD2 | many | TRBV27 | TGTGCCAGCAGTTTAACCCCCCCCCGGACTAGCGGGTACAATGAGCAGTTCTTC | CASSLTPPRTSGYNEQFF
TRBJ2-7 | - | - | TRBV5-1 | TGCGCCAGCAGCTTGAATCAGGGGGGCTTGAGCTCCTACGAGCAGTACTTC | CASSLNQGGLSSYEQYF
TRBJ1-2 | - | - | TRBV20-1 | TGCAGTGCTAGAGATCGGGAGGATGCGAACTATGGCTACACCTTC | CSARDREDANYGYTF
TRBJ2-3 | - | few | TRBV7-9 | TGTGCCAGCAGCTTCAGGTTGAGGGATACGCAGTATTTT | CASSFRLRDTQYF
TRBJ2-1 | - | - | TRBV6-1 | TGTGCCAGCAGGTCGGACCAATCCTACAATGAGCAGTTCTTC | CASRSDQSYNEQFF
TRBJ2-5 | - | - | TRBV11-2 | TGTGCCAGCAGCTTAGGTCGATTAGTTGAGACCCAGTACTTC | CASSLGRLVETQYF
TRBJ1-1 | - | once | TRBV12-3/TRBV12-4 | TGTGCCAGCAGCCCCACAGGGACCGGTAACACTGAAGCTTTCTTT | CASSPTGTGNTEAFF
TRBJ2-1 | TRBD2 | few | TRBV7-9 | TGTGCCAGCAGCTTAATAGCGGGAGGGCCCTATGAGCAGTTCTTC | CASSLIAGGPYEQFF
TRBJ2-2 | - | - | TRBV24-1 | TGTGCCACCAGTACCGGGACGGCACACACCGGGGAGCTGTTTTTT | CATSTGTAHTGELFF
TRBJ2-7 | TRBD1 | few | TRBV10-3 | TGTGCCATCGGACAGGGACCCTACGAGCAGTACTTC | CAIGQGPYEQYF
TRBJ1-1 | - | - | TRBV7-9 | TGTGCCAGCAGCTTAGGCCGGGGGGAATACACTGAAGCTTTCTTT | CASSLGRGEYTEAFF
TRBJ2-2 | - | - | TRBV6-2/TRBV6-3 | TGTGCCAGCAGTTACGATAGTTCGGCATCATACACCGGGGAGCTGTTTTTT | CASSYDSSASYTGELFF
TRBJ2-3 | - | - | TRBV27 | TGTGCCAGCAGTTCCTTCCTCTACTCTAGCACAGATACGCAGTATTTT | CASSSFLYSSTDTQYF
TRBJ2-5 | - | few | TRBV24-1 | TGTGCCACCAGTGATGTCAAAGATCCTGTAAAGACCCAGTACTTC | CATSDVKDPVKTQYF
TRBJ2-1 | - | many | TRBV20-1 | TGCAGTGCTAGTCCCGCAGGGTCTTGGTATGAGCAGTTCTTC | CSASPAGSWYEQFF
TRBJ1-2 | - | - | TRBV29-1 | TGCAGCGTTGTTCGGGCTACCTATGGCTACACCTTC | CSVVRATYGYTF
TRBJ2-1 | TRBD2 | - | TRBV20-1 | TGCAGTGCTAGAGCTGAGCGGGAGGGCTACAATGAGCAGTTCTTC | CSARAEREGYNEQFF
TRBJ1-5 | - | - | TRBV7-9 | TGTGCCAGCAGCTTTTCTGACAGTACAAATCAGCCCCAGCATTTT | CASSFSDSTNQPQHF
TRBJ1-4 | - | many | TRBV2 | TGTGCCAGCAGGACTGATGAAAAACTGTTTTTT | CASRTDEKLFF
TRBJ2-1 | TRBD1 | many | TRBV29-1 | TGCAGCGTTGAAGGGAGGTTGGGACAGAATTATGGGCAGTTCTTC | CSVEGRLGQNYGQFF
TRBJ2-7 | TRBD1 | many | TRBV20-1 | TGCAGTGCTAGCGAAGGGACAGGGAACTCCTACGAGCAGTACTTC | CSASEGTGNSYEQYF
TRBJ2-3 | - | - | TRBV27 | TGTGCCAGCAGTTTATACCCTAGCGGCACAGATACGCAGTATTTT | CASSLYPSGTDTQYF
TRBJ2-3 | TRBD2 | - | TRBV7-9 | TGTGCCAGCAGCCCCCCCGGACTAGCGGCTAGCACAGATACGCAGTATTTT | CASSPPGLAASTDTQYF
TRBJ1-6 | - | many | TRBV12-3/TRBV12-4 | TGTGCCAGCAGTGCCCGGGGGTACGACCCCAATTCACCCCTCCACTTT | CASSARGYDPNSPLHF
TRBJ2-5 | - | many | TRBV9 | TGTGCCAGCACCACCTCCGACAGCACCGAGACCCAGTACTTC | CASTTSDSTETQYF
TRBJ1-6 | - | few | TRBV27 | TGTGCCAGCAGTTCCACAGGAGTAGGGTCACCCCTCCACTTT | CASSSTGVGSPLHF
TRBJ2-1 | - | - | TRBV4-1 | TGCGCCAGCAGCCATGACCAGGTCGAGCAGTTCTTC | CASSHDQVEQFF
TRBJ2-1 | - | - | TRBV7-9 | TGTGCCAGCAGCCCCTCCCGCGTTGAGCAGTTCTTC | CASSPSRVEQFF
TRBJ2-2 | TRBD1 | few | TRBV6-2/TRBV6-3 | TGTGCCAGCTCGGGACAGGGGGACACCGGGGAGCTGTTTTTT | CASSGQGDTGELFF
TRBJ2-3 | TRBD2 | few | TRBV3-1 | TGTGCCAGCAGCCACGCTTCTAGCGGGAGGGCGACAGATACGCAGTATTTT | CASSHASSGRATDTQYF
TRBJ1-6 | TRBD1 | - | TRBV4-2 | TGTGCCAGCAGCCCCGACAGGGTAAATTCACCCCTCCACTTT | CASSPDRVNSPLHF
TRBJ1-2 | - | few | TRBV20-1 | TGCAGTGCTAGAGTTTTAGACTATGGCTACACCTTC | CSARVLDYGYTF
TRBJ2-2 | TRBD2 | - | TRBV2 | TGTGCCAGCATTTTACCCCTCGGACTAGGAGACACCGGGGAGCTGTTTTTT | CASILPLGLGDTGELFF
TRBJ2-5 | TRBD2 | - | TRBV28 | TGTGCCAGCAGTTCGCCCCCGGGACTAGCGGAGCTAAGAGAGACCCAGTACTTC | CASSSPPGLAELRETQYF
TRBJ1-2 | - | - | TRBV21-1 | TGTGCCAGCAGCAAAGAGCTGAGCGGATATTATGGCTACACCTTC | CASSKELSGYYGYTF
TRBJ1-5 | TRBD1 | - | TRBV10-3 | TGTGCCATCAGCCAGACAGGGGGCTTAGGTCAGCCCCAGCATTTT | CAISQTGGLGQPQHF
TRBJ1-3 | - | many | TRBV6-1 | TGTGCCACCGGAGGGACCTCTGGAAACACCATATATTTT | CATGGTSGNTIYF
TRBJ2-1 | TRBD2 | few | TRBV4-1 | TGCGCCAGCAGCCACCCGACTAGCGGGAGGTTCAATGAGCAGTTCTTC | CASSHPTSGRFNEQFF
TRBJ2-5 | TRBD2 | - | TRBV20-1 | TGCAGTGCTAGAGCCTGGGGACTAGCGGCCCAAGAGACCCAGTACTTC | CSARAWGLAAQETQYF
TRBJ2-3 | TRBD2 | few | TRBV27 | TGTGCCAGCAGTGCTGGACTAGCGGGAGCTACAGATACGCAGTATTTT | CASSAGLAGATDTQYF
TRBJ2-2 | - | many | TRBV11-3 | TGTGCCAGCAGTCGTAGCGGAGAGAACACCGGGGAGCTGTTTTTT | CASSRSGENTGELFF
TRBJ2-5 | - | few | TRBV20-1 | TGCAGTGCTAGGGCGACTAGTACCATCCAAGAGACCCAGTACTTC | CSARATSTIQETQYF
TRBJ1-5 | - | many | TRBV27 | TGTGCCAGCAGCTCAAGCGATCAGCCCCAGCATTTT | CASSSSDQPQHF
TRBJ2-1 | TRBD1 | few | TRBV2 | TGTGCCAGCAGTGAAGGGACAGGGGGCAACAATGAGCAGTTCTTC | CASSEGTGGNNEQFF
TRBJ1-4 | - | - | TRBV11-2 | TGTGCCAGCAGCCCCCGGTGGGGGGGAGAGGTTGAAAAACTGTTTTTT | CASSPRWGGEVEKLFF
TRBJ2-2 | - | - | TRBV6-6 | TGTGCCAGCATAGGGGGGACCGGGGAGCTGTTTTTT | CASIGGTGELFF
TRBJ2-3 | TRBD1 | - | TRBV7-7 | TGTGCCAGCAGTCTCCTGGACAGGAGCACAGATACGCAGTATTTT | CASSLLDRSTDTQYF
TRBJ2-7 | - | - | TRBV19 | TGTGCCAGTAGTCTTAGGACAGACTTCTCCTACGAGCAGTACTTC | CASSLRTDFSYEQYF
TRBJ1-1 | - | few | TRBV13 | TGTGCCAGCACATCTGCGGGGTACACTGAAGCTTTCTTT | CASTSAGYTEAFF